The T cell receptor (beta chain) described here comes from a study of T cells in Graves' hyperthyroidism and ophthalmopathy. Turning to the study itself: Pretreatment peripheral blood was obtained at initial diagnosis. Study-level points and caveats: Blood held most thyroid clonotypes expanded above 0.001 frequency.

Hyperthyroidism patients were newly diagnosed, had disease duration under 2 months, and were aged 18 to 65 years. PBMCs were obtained from 9 to 10 ml fresh peripheral blood. This clonotype has ten or more counts. The antigen remains unidentified. Regions amplified from RNA transcripts were the TCR beta CDR3 regions. The HTBI primer set was used in a first-round RT-PCR of the TCR CDR3. TCRdb itself ran the multiplex PCR reads through MiXCR, one entry per CDR3 protein. Of approximately 400,000 distinct CDR3 sequences listed, about 15% are singletons. Germline values: CDR1 MNHEY, CDR2 SVGEGT. The CDR3 length is 16 residues. J gave up 3 bases and V 0 bases, and 5 bases lay outside the gene matches.

This chain uses TRBV6-2 or TRBV6-3 with TRBJ2-1; 7 bases map to TRBD2. Sequenced sample: blood. The TCR sequence derives from a woman aged 55-69 years with Graves' hyperthyroidism. In DNA, the CDR3 is TGTGCCAGCAGTTACTCATCCGGACTAGACTACAATGAGCAGTTCTTC. It yields the protein CASSYSSGLDYNEQFF.